The 25 T cell receptor beta chains given below trace back to one sample, sequenced in a study of blood T cell repertoires in COVID-19. Sequencing was performed with immunoSEQ multiplex PCR; in TCRdb, only in-frame clones are kept and a portion is missing. This sample has some 380,000 clones, with nearly 90% found just once. The sequenced sample consisted of PBMCs or T cells enriched from blood (not recorded which). These receptors were obtained from a middle-aged woman with acute COVID-19.

This clone has only one observation. The CDR3 DNA is TGTGCCAGCTCACCACTGGGACACAACTCTGGGGCCAACGTCCTGACTTTC. Translating it yields CASSPLGHNSGANVLTF. V gene TRBV18 combines with J gene TRBJ2-6, with D possibly matching TRBD1 (6 bases). The CDR3 totals 17 residues. V was shortened by 1 base and J by 0 bases, with 10 bases between the two germline ends. CDR1 and CDR2 from the germline V gene are KGHSH and LQKENI.

The chain combines TRBV5-6 with TRBJ2-7, with 7 bases lining up with TRBD1. CDR3 length: 15 residues. CDR1 is SGHDT, CDR2 YYEEEE, per germline. Trimming took 1 base from V and 5 from J; bases not matched to a gene: 9. The CDR3 reads CASSLYQGVVNEQYF. In nucleotides, the CDR3 is TGTGCCAGCAGCTTGTACCAGGGGGTAGTCAACGAGCAGTACTTC.

The chain recombines TRBV5-1 with TRBJ1-1; possibly TRBD1 for D (6 bases). This CDR3 comprises 15 residues. Germline V gene lookup returns CDR1 SGHRS and CDR2 YFSETQ. Trimming took off 5 bases at V and 1 base at J, with 15 bases between the two ends. In nucleotides, the CDR3 is TGCGCCAGCAGTAAACAGGGCCATTCGAACACTGAAGCTTTCTTT. It yields the protein CASSKQGHSNTEAFF.

The rearrangement joins TRBV18 to TRBJ1-1; 7 positions match TRBD1. The length of the CDR3 is 14 residues. Germline V gene data show CDR1 as KGHSH and CDR2 as LQKENI. V shed 2 bases, J shed 8 bases, and the junction held 8 bases outside the gene matches. The CDR3 bases are TGTGCCAGCTCACCAGAGAGGGGGCGCTGGGAAGCTTTCTTT. Protein: CASSPERGRWEAFF.

This clone came up once. The V gene is TRBV13, the J gene TRBJ1-2; 7 bases match TRBD1. Germline-derived CDR1 and CDR2 are PRHDT and FYEKMQ (reference sequence). This CDR3 is built from 13 residues. Losses at the gene ends were 1 base for V and 6 bases for J; bases not matched to a gene: 2. The DNA for the CDR3 is TGTGCCAGCAGCTTAGCCAGGGGGGATGGCTACACCTTC. Amino acid sequence: CASSLARGDGYTF. Filled out from reference TRBV13 and TRBJ1-2, the complete variable domain reads AAGVIQSPRHLIKEKRETATLKCYPIPRHDTVYWYQQGPGQDPQFLISFYEKMQSDKGSIPDRFSAQQFSDYHSELNMSSLELGDSALYFCASSLARGDGYTFGSGTRLTVV.

The chain uses TRBV7-9 and TRBJ1-2; D might be TRBD1 (5 bases). V was pared by 7 bases and J by 2 bases, with 14 bases between. Germline V CDR1 and CDR2: SEHNR, FQNEAQ (reference sequence). This CDR3 spans 14 amino acids. CDR3 DNA sequence: TGTGCCAGCACCCCCTTGGCAGGGAACTATGGCTACACCTTC. Amino acid sequence: CASTPLAGNYGYTF. Full variable domain (remainder filled in from reference TRBV7-9 and TRBJ1-2): DTGVSQNPRHKITKRGQNVTFRCDPISEHNRLYWYRQTLGQGPEFLTYFQNEAQLEKSRLLSDRFSAERPKGSFSTLEIQRTEQGDSAMYLCASTPLAGNYGYTFGSGTRLTVV.

This clone was observed a handful of times. The chain joins TRBV11-2 to TRBJ2-1, with D possibly TRBD2 on 6 matching bases. V lost 4 bases and J 9 bases, leaving 25 bases between the germline ends. Germline V gene lookup returns CDR1 SGHAT and CDR2 FQNNGV. This CDR3 has 17 residues. The CDR3 spells CASSSRSGGSTAFEQFF. CDR3 nucleotide sequence: TGTGCCAGCAGCTCCCGAAGTGGGGGGTCAACGGCTTTTGAGCAGTTCTTC.

The chain links TRBV19 to TRBJ2-5, with 12 bases matching TRBD1. The CDR3 spans 15 residues. The trim removed 5 bases at V and 4 bases at J, leaving 5 bases unmatched. Germline CDR1 is LNHDA and CDR2 is SQIVND (reference sequence). As DNA, the CDR3 is TGTGCCAGTAGTGCCCGGGACAGGGGGCTAGAGACCCAGTACTTC. This translates into CASSARDRGLETQYF.

J is TRBJ1-4 and V is TRBV6-5, with D tentatively TRBD1 (5 bases). Germline loops: CDR1 MNHEY, CDR2 SVGAGI. V dropped 0 bases and J dropped 8 bases, with 13 bases sitting between them. CDR3 length: 15 amino acids. DNA of the CDR3: TGTGCCAGCAGTTACTCGAGGCCGCGGGGGGAAAAACTGTTTTTT. Translating it yields CASSYSRPRGEKLFF.

The rearrangement links TRBV18 to TRBJ1-1, with 7 nucleotides matching TRBD1. V lost 3 bases to trimming and J lost 1 base; unmatched junction nucleotides: 2. The CDR3 has 14 residues. CDR1 and CDR2 from the germline V gene are KGHSH and LQKENI. The CDR3 here is CASSPTGANTEAFF. CDR3 nucleotide sequence: TGTGCCAGCTCACCTACAGGGGCGAACACTGAAGCTTTCTTT.

The CDR3 sequence is CASSQDHGGVSSYEQYF. For the CDR3, the DNA is TGTGCCAGCAGCCAAGATCATGGCGGGGTCAGCTCCTACGAGCAGTACTTC. The gene calls are TRBV3-1 (or the pseudogene TRBV3-2) and TRBJ2-7, with D tentatively TRBD2 (6 bases). CDR1 and CDR2 (germline): LGHDT, YNNKEL (reference sequence). Trimming took 0 bases from V and 0 from J, leaving 15 bases between them. The CDR3 extends over 17 amino acids.

The rearrangement links TRBV6-1 to TRBJ1-2; D not resolved. Germline V gene data show CDR1 as MNHNS and CDR2 as SASEGT. Trimming stripped 2 bases from V and 4 bases from J, with 5 bases between. The CDR3 extends over 12 amino acids. The CDR3 DNA reads TGTGCCAGCAGTGAAATTATCTATGGCTACACCTTC. As protein: CASSEIIYGYTF.

The genes are TRBV6-2 or TRBV6-3 and TRBJ1-1, with D uncertain. This CDR3 has 14 amino acids. V lost 5 bases and J 0 bases, leaving 10 bases between the germline ends. Germline values: CDR1 MNHEY, CDR2 SVGEGT. CDR3 loop: CASSTTIMNTEAFF. The CDR3 coding sequence is TGTGCCAGCAGTACTACAATCATGAACACTGAAGCTTTCTTT.

V and J are TRBV7-9 and TRBJ2-6; the match to TRBD1 covers 9 bases. CDR1 and CDR2 from the germline V gene are SEHNR and FQNEAQ (reference sequence). Trimming took 0 bases from V and 4 from J; bases not matched to a gene: 10. The CDR3 spans 19 residues. CDR3 in DNA: TGTGCCAGCAGCTTAGCCTTGCGGACAGGGGCGCGAGGGGCCAACGTCCTGACTTTC. This gives the protein CASSLALRTGARGANVLTF.

This clone appeared a single time. This chain uses TRBV2 with TRBJ2-3; the D is unclear. Germline CDR1 SNHLY, CDR2 FYNNEI. CDR3 size: 14 residues. Trimming removed 1 base at V and 0 bases at J, with 5 bases between. The CDR3 is CASSEVASTDTQYF. The CDR3 DNA reads as TGTGCCAGCAGTGAAGTGGCTAGCACAGATACGCAGTATTTT.

This chain links TRBV2 with TRBJ1-2; possible D gene TRBD1, 6 bases. This CDR3 is built from 13 residues. V lost 8 bases, J lost 4 bases, and 14 bases lay in between. Germline V gene data show CDR1 as SNHLY and CDR2 as FYNNEI. In DNA, the CDR3 is TGTGCCAGCGGGGGCGACAGTAGCTATGGCTACACCTTC. It specifies CASGGDSSYGYTF. The entire variable domain, with the rest obtained from reference TRBV2 and TRBJ1-2, is as follows: EPEVTQTPSHQVTQMGQEVILRCVPISNHLYFYWYRQILGQKVEFLVSFYNNEISEKSEIFDDQFSVERPDGSNFTLKIRSTKLEDSAMYFCASGGDSSYGYTFGSGTRLTVV.

The chain couples TRBV5-1 to TRBJ1-2; D is unresolved. Between the trimmed V and J ends, which lost 4 bases and 2 bases, there was a span of 6 bases. The CDR3 is 12 amino acids. Germline assignment: CDR1 SGHRS and CDR2 YFSETQ. The CDR3 bases are TGCGCCAGCAGCCTGCAGAACTATGGCTACACCTTC. Its protein is CASSLQNYGYTF.

The V and J genes are TRBV6-6 and TRBJ1-2; D not resolved. Per germline, CDR1 MNHNY and CDR2 SVGAGI (reference sequence). CDR3 size: 13 residues. Trimming left V 4 bases short and J 1 base short, with 7 bases between. The CDR3 reads CASSSRSNYGYTF. DNA of the CDR3: TGTGCCAGCAGTTCCCGGAGTAACTATGGCTACACCTTC.

CDR3 amino acids: CASSPKISSGGSTDTQYF. CDR3 coding DNA: TGTGCCAGCAGCCCGAAGATTTCTAGCGGGGGGTCGACAGATACGCAGTATTTT. The chain recombines TRBV7-9 with TRBJ2-3; TRBD2 matches 11 bases. Trimming at V came to 5 bases and at J to 3 bases, leaving 13 bases not matched to a gene. Germline V gene sequence: CDR1 SEHNR, CDR2 FQNEAQ (reference sequence). The length of the CDR3 is 18 residues.

The rearrangement joins TRBV6-5 to TRBJ2-2; 7 nucleotides align to TRBD2. This CDR3 comprises 14 residues. After removal of 1 base from V and 6 bases from J, the junction contained 2 bases not matched to a gene. Germline CDR1 MNHEY, CDR2 SVGAGI. CDR3 sequence (DNA): TGTGCCAGCAGTTACTTGGGGAGGGCCGGGGAGCTGTTTTTT. Translated: CASSYLGRAGELFF.

The J gene is TRBJ1-6, the V gene TRBV14; no firm D call. Germline CDR1 and CDR2: SGHDN and FVKESK. This CDR3 contains 13 residues. The V and J ends lost 4 bases and 11 bases respectively, with 12 bases between them. CDR3 in amino acids: CASSLQAYAPLHF. CDR3 coding DNA: TGTGCCAGCAGCCTTCAAGCTTATGCACCCCTCCACTTT. Full variable domain (rest looked up from reference TRBV14 and TRBJ1-6): EAGVTQFPSHSVIEKGQTVTLRCDPISGHDNLYWYRRVMGKEIKFLLHFVKESKQDESGMPNNRFLAERTGGTYSTLKVQPAELEDSGVYFCASSLQAYAPLHFGNGTRLTVT.

In its sample, this clone was seen once. The DNA for the CDR3 is TGTGCCAGCTCACCATCTAGAAGTACTAATGAAAAACTGTTTTTT. Translated, it gives CASSPSRSTNEKLFF. The J gene is TRBJ1-4, the V gene TRBV18; D gene unclear. The CDR3 has 15 amino acids. From germline, CDR1 is KGHSH and CDR2 LQKENI. V lost 2 bases and J lost 2, with 9 bases in between.

In DNA, the CDR3 is TGTGCCAGCAGCCCCGGACAGTTCGAAAAACTGTTTTTT. Encoded protein: CASSPGQFEKLFF. V usage is TRBV12-3 or TRBV12-4 and J usage is TRBJ1-4; possible D gene TRBD1, 6 bases. The V end lost 6 bases, the J end lost 8 bases, and 13 bases lay between the germline ends. This CDR3 has 13 amino acids.

The chain combines TRBV7-2 with TRBJ2-5, with D tentatively TRBD2 (6 bases). V was cut by 5 bases and J by 2 bases, with 12 bases left in between. The CDR3 runs 14 residues. Germline V gene data show CDR1 as SGHTA and CDR2 as FQGNSA. CDR3 nucleotides: TGTGCCAGCAGCCCTCCCGGGGGTCAAGAGACCCAGTACTTC. As protein: CASSPPGGQETQYF.

This chain connects TRBV5-1 to TRBJ1-1; a possible D gene is TRBD1 (5 bases). The germline gives CDR1 SGHRS, CDR2 YFSETQ. Trimming left V 3 bases short and J 1 base short, with 10 bases between. This CDR3 is 14 amino acids long. CDR3 amino acids: CASSSYTGNTEAFF. The CDR3 nucleotides read TGCGCCAGCAGCTCATACACAGGGAACACTGAAGCTTTCTTT.